Sequencing of this T cell receptor (beta chain) was carried out in a study of CD8+ T cells in alopecia areata. For the study at large: Patients in the treated group were given tofacitinib by mouth, 5 to 10 mg twice a day.

Remarks on this clone: The antigen remains unidentified.

Trimming took 5 bases from V and 2 from J; bases not matched to a gene: 5. Looked up from germline, CDR1 is SGHVS and CDR2 is FQNEAQ. The CDR3 totals 15 residues. Study-wide findings and caveats: Especially in alopecia totalis/universalis, lesional scalp showed greater clonality than normal scalp did. Mice gave a clearer picture of TCR sharing than patients did, possibly for HLA-related reasons.

Both peripheral blood and punch biopsies of lesional scalp skin were obtained from patients who had alopecia areata. RNA extraction was followed by reverse transcription into cDNA, which acted as the sequencing template. Only in-frame clones appear in the TCRdb table, and some are missing; sequencing was by immunoSEQ multiplex PCR. The sample has approximately 150,000 clones; about 70% are singletons. This chain uses TRBV7-8 with TRBJ2-2, with 7 nucleotides matching TRBD1. The origin of this receptor is a human donor with alopecia areata. The material sequenced was CD8+ T cells sorted from blood, taken at week 0. CDR3 region: CASSTGTVNTGELFF. The CDR3 DNA is TGTGCCAGCAGCACAGGGACAGTAAACACCGGGGAGCTGTTTTTT.